What follows are 21 T cell receptor beta chains derived from one specimen sequenced in a study of Ad26.COV2.S vaccination and SARS-CoV-2 variants. TCRdb keeps only in-frame clones here, not all; method: immunoSEQ multiplex PCR. The sample includes roughly 300,000 clones, roughly 90% seen only once; the top ten take around 6.6%. Sample treatment: 15 to 20 received Ad26.COV2.S at low or high dose, single or two shots; several received placebo; per-sample allocation not given. Each sample was drawn 63 days after the first injection (of vaccine or placebo). The source was peripheral blood, collected in a trial of Ad26.COV2.S vaccine versus placebo. These receptors were collected from a person between 18 and 65 years old who received the Ad26.COV2.S COVID-19 vaccine or a placebo.

This clone was recorded once. This chain connects TRBV6-6 to TRBJ1-1; possibly TRBD1 for D (5 bases). Trimming stripped 5 bases from V and 5 bases from J, with 15 bases between. This CDR3 has 14 residues. Germline assignment: CDR1 MNHNY and CDR2 SVGAGI (reference sequence). This chain's CDR3 is CASSGRTPGTEAFF. The CDR3 DNA sequence: TGTGCCAGCAGTGGAAGGACACCTGGGACTGAAGCTTTCTTT.

This chain's CDR3 is CASSLASMNTEAFF. CDR3 DNA: TGTGCCAGCAGCTTGGCCAGCATGAACACTGAAGCTTTCTTT. V gene TRBV7-2 combines with J gene TRBJ1-1; D gene unclear. This CDR3 contains 14 residues. CDR1 and CDR2 from the germline V gene are SGHTA and FQGNSA. With 3 bases removed from V and 0 bases from J, the gap between germline ends came to 8 bases.

The sample holds one count of this clone. V is TRBV7-9 and J is TRBJ2-5; no reliable D call. Germline CDR1 SEHNR, CDR2 FQNEAQ (reference sequence). Trimming left V 4 bases short and J 3 bases short, with 9 bases between. This CDR3 region has 13 residues. CDR3: CASSSPYKETQYF. The CDR3 DNA is TGTGCCAGCAGCTCACCCTATAAAGAGACCCAGTACTTC.

The chain is built from TRBV6-2 or TRBV6-3 and TRBJ1-1; no reliable D call. Trimming pared 2 bases from V and 2 bases from J, leaving 9 bases between. Looked up from germline, CDR1 is MNHEY and CDR2 is SVGEGT. The CDR3 sequence is 14 residues long. The CDR3: CASSYTRHNTEAFF. The CDR3 DNA follows: TGTGCCAGCAGTTACACCCGTCACAACACTGAAGCTTTCTTT.

Only a few counts were recorded for this clone. The V call is TRBV6-4, the J call TRBJ1-2, with D perhaps matching TRBD1 (6 bases). The V gene's germline CDR1 is MRHNA and CDR2 SNTAGT. V lost 4 bases and J 3 bases, leaving 15 bases between the germline ends. This CDR3 is built from 15 residues. CDR3 DNA: TGTGCCAGCAGTGGGCAGGGGCACGGTGACTATGGCTACACCTTC. This codes for CASSGQGHGDYGYTF.

This clone has only a few counts. This chain links TRBV5-1 with TRBJ1-2; 9 bases agree with TRBD1. CDR1 and CDR2 (germline): SGHRS, YFSETQ. The CDR3 loop spans 15 amino acids. J was trimmed by 8 bases and V by 3 bases; bases with no gene match: 11. This chain's CDR3 is CASSSTGGEYRGYTF. CDR3 coding DNA: TGCGCCAGCAGCTCTACAGGGGGCGAGTATAGAGGCTACACCTTC. Filled out from reference TRBV5-1 and TRBJ1-2, the complete variable domain reads KAGVTQTPRYLIKTRGQQVTLSCSPISGHRSVSWYQQTPGQGLQFLFEYFSETQRNKGNFPGRFSGRQFSNSRSEMNVSTLELGDSALYLCASSSTGGEYRGYTFGSGTRLTVV.

This clone was recorded once. This chain connects TRBV19 to TRBJ1-5; TRBD1 aligns across 8 bases. Germline V gene sequence: CDR1 LNHDA, CDR2 SQIVND (reference sequence). The V and J ends lost 6 bases and 5 bases, in that order; junction bases with no gene match: 9. This CDR3 comprises 15 residues. The CDR3 reads CASRRDRGVHQPQHF. As DNA, the CDR3 is TGTGCCAGTAGAAGAGACAGGGGAGTTCATCAGCCCCAGCATTTT.

The chain uses TRBV4-3 and TRBJ2-7, with D unresolved. V lost 4 bases, J lost 3 bases, and 13 bases lay in between. This CDR3 has 14 residues. Per germline, CDR1 LGHNA and CDR2 YSLEER. For the CDR3, the DNA is TGCGCCAGCAGCCGGTGGGCCACTGGCTACGAGCAGTACTTC. Translating gives CASSRWATGYEQYF.

This chain joins TRBV5-4 and TRBJ2-3; tentatively, D is TRBD2 (5 bases). Germline V lookup: CDR1 SGHNT, CDR2 YYREEE (reference sequence). Trimming removed 3 bases from V and 4 bases from J, with 15 bases in between. The CDR3 runs 15 residues. The CDR3: CASSYTTPRADTQYF. DNA of the CDR3: TGTGCCAGCAGCTATACGACCCCGAGGGCAGATACGCAGTATTTT.

The genes are TRBV9 and TRBJ1-1, with TRBD1 identical over 7 bases. This CDR3 has 13 amino acids. Germline CDR1 SGDLS, CDR2 YYNGEE. Trimming removed 1 base from V and 4 bases from J; junction bases left unmatched: 1. The CDR3 loop reads CASSVRGLTEAFF. In DNA form, the CDR3 reads TGTGCCAGCAGCGTAAGGGGGCTCACTGAAGCTTTCTTT.

Concerning this clone: Other DNA sequences in the same sample also yield this CDR3. The rearrangement uses TRBV9 and TRBJ2-7; 10 bases match TRBD2. Germline V CDR1 and CDR2: SGDLS, YYNGEE. V was clipped by 0 bases and J by 2 bases; unmatched bases: 2. This CDR3 region has 15 residues. As DNA, the CDR3 is TGTGCCAGCAGCGTAGGACTAGCGGGCACCTACGAGCAGTACTTC. It yields the protein CASSVGLAGTYEQYF.

The chain employs TRBV10-3 and TRBJ1-4; D remains ambiguous. The CDR3 runs 12 residues. Germline V gene data show CDR1 as ENHRY and CDR2 as SYGVKD. V was trimmed by 0 bases and J by 6 bases, leaving 2 bases between them. As DNA, the CDR3 is TGTGCCATCAGTGAGTCAGATGAAAAACTGTTTTTT. It codes for CAISESDEKLFF.

This chain connects TRBV27 to TRBJ1-5; 7 bases line up with TRBD1. The length of the CDR3 is 15 residues. Per the germline V gene, CDR1 is MNHEY and CDR2 is SMNVEV (reference sequence). The V segment lost 5 bases and the J segment 6 bases; nucleotides outside the gene matches: 10. CDR3 amino acids: CASSPQTGLGQPQHF. CDR3 in DNA: TGTGCCAGCAGTCCCCAGACAGGGTTGGGTCAGCCCCAGCATTTT.

This chain connects TRBV7-8 to TRBJ2-7; the match to TRBD1 covers 9 bases. From germline, CDR1 is SGHVS and CDR2 FQNEAQ. Losses at the gene ends were 3 bases for V and 1 base for J; bases not matched to a gene: 10. This CDR3 is built from 17 residues. CDR3 DNA: TGTGCCAGCAGCTTTAGGGGGAAACAGGGGGCGTCCTACGAGCAGTACTTC. Its protein product is CASSFRGKQGASYEQYF.

The gene calls are TRBV25-1 and TRBJ1-2, with D uncertain. The CDR3 consists of 13 residues. Trimming shortened V by 4 bases and J by 2 bases, and 8 bases separated the two germline ends. Per the germline V gene, CDR1 is MGHDK and CDR2 is SYGVNS. CDR3 residues: CASSVDSNYGYTF. The DNA for the CDR3 is TGTGCCAGCAGTGTCGATTCGAACTATGGCTACACCTTC.

The V and J genes are TRBV19 and TRBJ2-7, with D perhaps TRBD1 (6 bases). The CDR3 contains 15 residues. CDR1 and CDR2 from the germline V gene are LNHDA and SQIVND (reference sequence). Between the trimmed V and J ends, which lost 4 bases and 5 bases, there was a span of 18 bases. The CDR3 DNA reads TGTGCCAGTAGTACAACAACAGGGAGTCAACACGAGCAGTACTTC. Translation: CASSTTTGSQHEQYF.

The chain employs TRBV3-1 (or the pseudogene TRBV3-2) and TRBJ2-5; perhaps TRBD1 as D (5 bases). Germline lookup yields CDR1 LGHDT and CDR2 YNNKEL (reference sequence). This CDR3 spans 15 amino acids. Trimming took off 1 base at V and 1 base at J, with 10 bases between the two ends. The CDR3 coding sequence is TGTGCCAGCAGCCAAGTTTCAGGGTTCCAAGAGACCCAGTACTTC. This encodes CASSQVSGFQETQYF.

V is TRBV19 and J is TRBJ2-1; D unclear. This CDR3 has 13 amino acids. Germline lookup yields CDR1 LNHDA and CDR2 SQIVND (reference sequence). V was trimmed by 6 bases and J by 8 bases, leaving 14 bases between them. In DNA form, the CDR3 reads TGTGCCAGTAGCTGGCCTAATCACGATGAGCAGTTCTTC. Protein: CASSWPNHDEQFF.

The chain recombines TRBV15 with TRBJ2-3, with 11 bases identical to TRBD1. Germline V lookup: CDR1 LNHNV, CDR2 YYDKDF (reference sequence). The V segment lost 3 bases and the J segment 0 bases; nucleotides outside the gene matches: 2. The CDR3 is 16 amino acids. DNA of the CDR3: TGTGCCACCAGCAGGGACAGGGGGCTAAGCACAGATACGCAGTATTTT. Amino acid sequence: CATSRDRGLSTDTQYF.

The V and J genes are TRBV20-1 and TRBJ2-5; no clear D gene. This CDR3 region has 10 residues. Germline-derived CDR1 and CDR2 are DFQATT and SNEGSKA (reference sequence). The CDR3 bases are TGCAGCCAATTCTTGGAGACCCAGTACTTC. This gives the protein CSQFLETQYF.

The chain employs TRBV7-8 and TRBJ2-7; D might be TRBD2 (6 bases). Germline V gene lookup returns CDR1 SGHVS and CDR2 FQNEAQ. The germline V and J ends were trimmed by 0 bases and 3 bases, with 9 bases remaining between them. This CDR3 contains 14 residues. The CDR3 nucleotides are TGTGCCAGCAGCTTAGCTCCGGGACTCTACGAGCAGTACTTC. Translated: CASSLAPGLYEQYF.